This TCR beta chain was found in a study of cytomegalovirus exposure and HLA in healthy donors. Whole-study findings and limits: A later analysis found TCR association rates differed by HLA locus, highest for DRB1 and lowest for HLA-C. Within an earlier analysis, most TCR beta V segments proved productive either about 87% or about 30% of the time. Listed as cytomegalovirus-associated were 170 or so TCR beta chains.

Details on this clone: Its specificity is unknown.

PCR used 60 Vbeta primers and 13 Jbeta primers. This table comes from immunoSEQ multiplex PCR, and its TCRdb copy is limited to in-frame clones, with some not included. The sample contains 120,000 or so clones, approximately 80% of which appear only once. Germline CDR1 SGHNT, CDR2 YYREEE (reference sequence). Germline trimming cut 4 bases from V and 6 bases from J; bases unmatched to any gene: 18. The CDR3 runs to 18 residues. The sequence came from a man aged 40-50 years in good health and CMV-seronegative. Sequencing was performed on PBMCs. The chain carries TRBV5-4 and TRBJ2-1; 8 bases match TRBD1. CDR3 residues: CASSSSGQGMVGGNEQFF. Here the CDR3 DNA reads TGTGCCAGCAGCAGTTCTGGACAGGGAATGGTTGGGGGCAATGAGCAGTTCTTC.